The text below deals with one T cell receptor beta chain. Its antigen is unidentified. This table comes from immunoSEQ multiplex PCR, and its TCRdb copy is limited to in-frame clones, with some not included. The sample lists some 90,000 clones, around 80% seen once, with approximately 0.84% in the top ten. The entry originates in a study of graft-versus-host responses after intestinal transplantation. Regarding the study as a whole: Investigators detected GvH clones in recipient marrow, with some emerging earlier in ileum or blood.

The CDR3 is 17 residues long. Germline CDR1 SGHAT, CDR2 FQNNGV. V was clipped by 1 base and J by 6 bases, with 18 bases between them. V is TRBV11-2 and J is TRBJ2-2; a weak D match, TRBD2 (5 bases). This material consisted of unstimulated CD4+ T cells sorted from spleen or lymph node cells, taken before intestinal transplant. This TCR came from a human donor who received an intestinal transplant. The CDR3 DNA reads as TGTGCCAGCAGCTTAGTTCGGGCGGGTAGGGTCGCCGGGGAGCTGTTTTTT. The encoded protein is CASSLVRAGRVAGELFF. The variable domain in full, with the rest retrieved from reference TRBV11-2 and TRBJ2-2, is EAGVAQSPRYKIIEKRQSVAFWCNPISGHATLYWYQQILGQGPKLLIQFQNNGVVDDSQLPKDRFSAERLKGVDSTLKIQPAKLEDSAVYLCASSLVRAGRVAGELFFGEGSRLTVL.